The entry below gives a single T cell receptor (beta chain) sequence along with its context. Its antigen is still unknown. The CDR3 runs to 15 residues. The sample belongs to a study of PD-1 blockade in classical Hodgkin lymphoma. Libraries were prepared by immunoSEQ multiplex PCR; TCRdb keeps only in-frame clonotypes and omits some of them. The data contain about 46,000 clones, 80% of them seen just once; the ten biggest clones take up roughly 22%. All the patients suffered relapse after autologous stem cell transplantation, and brentuximab vedotin exposure differed. Progressive disease, partial response or complete response was each patient's best response. Findings and caveats of the study: When set against healthy donors, newly diagnosed patients were reported to show lower baseline TCR diversity. Some patients began nivolumab under 1 year after ASCT. These patients were excluded from later analyses. Factors driving the repertoire differences, possibly disease activity or prior therapy, remain undefined.

The receptor was derived from a human donor with classical Hodgkin lymphoma. Sequenced here: peripheral blood mononuclear cells (PBMCs), sampled before the second cycle of nivolumab. The chain couples TRBV21-1 to TRBJ2-1; the table's D call of TRBD2 was not tested on the DNA. TRBV21-1 is tagged as a pseudogene. The CDR3: CASSKVGGLATEQFF. CDR3 coding DNA: TGTGCCAGCAGCAAAGTAGGGGGACTAGCGACTGAGCAGTTCTTC.